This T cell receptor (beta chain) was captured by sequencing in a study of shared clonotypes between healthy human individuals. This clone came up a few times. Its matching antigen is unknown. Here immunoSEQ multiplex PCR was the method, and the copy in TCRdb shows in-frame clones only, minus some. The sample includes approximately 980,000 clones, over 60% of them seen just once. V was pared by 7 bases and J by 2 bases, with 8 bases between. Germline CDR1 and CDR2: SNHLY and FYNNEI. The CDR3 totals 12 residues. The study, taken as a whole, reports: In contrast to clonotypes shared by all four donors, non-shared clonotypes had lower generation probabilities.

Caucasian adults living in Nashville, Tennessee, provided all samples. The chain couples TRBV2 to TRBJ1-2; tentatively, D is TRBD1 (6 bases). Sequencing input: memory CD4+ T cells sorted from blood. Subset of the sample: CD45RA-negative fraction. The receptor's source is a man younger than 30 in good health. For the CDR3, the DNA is TGTGCCAGCACAGGGGACAACTATGGCTACACCTTC. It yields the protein CASTGDNYGYTF.